This TCR beta chain was retrieved from a study of blood T cell repertoires in COVID-19. This table comes from immunoSEQ multiplex PCR, and its TCRdb copy is limited to in-frame clones, with some not included. The sample lists 200,000 to 250,000 clones; 65% to 90% were seen once. The CDR3 has 12 residues. The germline gives CDR1 SNHLY, CDR2 FYNNEI. The V end lost 3 bases, the J end lost 12 bases, and 12 bases lay between the germline ends. The receptor comes from a woman aged 50 to 60 with acute COVID-19. Sequencing input: PBMCs or T cells enriched from blood (not recorded which). The chain links TRBV2 to TRBJ2-4; D gene uncertain. CDR3 nucleotides: TGTGCCAGCAGTGATAGTGCCGCCCGTCAGTACTTC. Protein product: CASSDSAARQYF.